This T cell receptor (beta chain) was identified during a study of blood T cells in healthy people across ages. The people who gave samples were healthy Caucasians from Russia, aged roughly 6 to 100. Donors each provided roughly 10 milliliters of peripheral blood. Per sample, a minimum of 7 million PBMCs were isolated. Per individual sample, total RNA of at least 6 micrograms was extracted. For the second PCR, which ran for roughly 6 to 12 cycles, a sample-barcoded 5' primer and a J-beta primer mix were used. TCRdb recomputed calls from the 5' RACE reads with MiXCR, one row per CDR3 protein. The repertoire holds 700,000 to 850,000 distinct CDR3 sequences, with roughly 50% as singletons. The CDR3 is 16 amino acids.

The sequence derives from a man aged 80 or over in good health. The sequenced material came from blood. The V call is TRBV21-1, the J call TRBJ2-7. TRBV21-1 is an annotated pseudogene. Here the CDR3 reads CASSKGKGKYSYEQYF. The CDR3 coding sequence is TGTGCCAGCAGCAAGGGAAAAGGGAAGTACTCCTACGAGCAGTACTTC.